The next 8 T cell receptor beta chains were all read from a single sample in a study of T cell responses to AZD1222 COVID-19 vaccine. The repertoire was sequenced with immunoSEQ multiplex PCR; TCRdb's copy has only in-frame clones and lacks some. In the table there are 150,000 or so clones, roughly nine tenths of which are singletons. Sequencing used peripheral blood, obtained on day 0 of AZD1222 vaccination. Source of these receptors: an adult in good health.

The chain has TRBV5-1 and TRBJ2-6; D might be TRBD1 (6 bases). The CDR3 contains 18 residues. Per germline, CDR1 SGHRS and CDR2 YFSETQ. Trimming stripped 4 bases from V and 2 bases from J, with 19 bases between. The CDR3 DNA sequence: TGCGCCAGCAGCCCAACCCCGTATACAGGGACTGGGGCCAACGTCCTGACTTTC. Protein: CASSPTPYTGTGANVLTF.

V gene TRBV28 combines with J gene TRBJ1-5; a possible D gene is TRBD1 (6 bases). This CDR3 is 11 amino acids long. V lost 7 bases, J lost 7 bases, and 8 bases lay in between. Looked up from germline, CDR1 is MDHEN and CDR2 is SYDVKM. CDR3 nucleotide sequence: TGTGCCAGCAACAGGGACCAGCCCCAGCATTTT. Encoded protein: CASNRDQPQHF.

Notes on this clone: This CDR3 is also generated by other DNA sequences in the sample. The chain combines TRBV6-5 with TRBJ1-1; D may be TRBD1 (5 bases). The V gene's germline CDR1 is MNHEY and CDR2 SVGAGI. Trimming shortened V by 0 bases and J by 8 bases, and 10 bases separated the two germline ends. The CDR3 is made up of 13 amino acids. The CDR3 DNA follows: TGTGCCAGCAGTTACTCGGGCAGGGCCGAAGCTTTCTTT. It specifies CASSYSGRAEAFF.

This chain joins TRBV5-1 and TRBJ2-1, with 11 nucleotides matching TRBD2. This CDR3 contains 15 residues. Germline trimming cut 4 bases from V and 8 bases from J; bases unmatched to any gene: 8. Per the germline V gene, CDR1 is SGHRS and CDR2 is YFSETQ. CDR3 protein: CASSLSGGAFYEQFF. CDR3 sequence (DNA): TGCGCCAGCAGCCTTAGCGGGGGGGCCTTCTATGAGCAGTTCTTC.

This chain joins TRBV6-1 and TRBJ1-2, with D unclear. From germline, CDR1 is MNHNS and CDR2 SASEGT. V lost 2 bases to trimming and J lost 2 bases, with 9 bases between them. The CDR3 consists of 14 residues. Here the CDR3 reads CASSEMAGNYGYTF. DNA for the CDR3: TGTGCCAGCAGTGAAATGGCGGGAAACTATGGCTACACCTTC.

This clone was seen just once. The chain couples TRBV9 to TRBJ1-1; D unresolved. Trimming took off 4 bases at V and 0 bases at J, with 13 bases between the two ends. The CDR3 contains 15 residues. Germline V gene sequence: CDR1 SGDLS, CDR2 YYNGEE. As DNA, the CDR3 is TGTGCCAGCAGCCCCATCTCGGTATTGAACACTGAAGCTTTCTTT. Encoded protein: CASSPISVLNTEAFF.

The V and J genes are TRBV2 and TRBJ2-2, with D perhaps TRBD2 (5 bases). V dropped 3 bases and J dropped 6 bases, with 5 bases sitting between them. This CDR3 has 12 residues. Germline-derived CDR1 and CDR2 are SNHLY and FYNNEI. The CDR3 loop reads CASSERAGELFF. The CDR3 coding sequence is TGTGCCAGCAGTGAGAGGGCCGGGGAGCTGTTTTTT.

As DNA, the CDR3 is TGTGCCAGCAGCTGGACGCGGAACACTGAAGCTTTCTTT. Amino acid sequence: CASSWTRNTEAFF. The rearrangement links TRBV7-6 to TRBJ1-1; D is undetermined. Deletions cut 4 bases from V and 1 base from J, with 7 bases between. From germline, CDR1 is SGHVS and CDR2 FNYEAQ. The CDR3 loop spans 13 amino acids.